The rows below give T cell receptor beta chains drawn from one sample of a study of early T cells in non-severe SARS-CoV-2 infection. TCRdb called the 5' RACE reads again in MiXCR, with one record for every CDR3 protein. The sample includes 90,000 or so distinct CDR3 sequences, more than 13% of them seen just once. Input material: whole blood. These TCRs come from an adult who was a healthcare worker with PCR-confirmed SARS-CoV-2 infection or an uninfected control (not recorded which). The CDR3 runs from the conserved cysteine through the conserved F or W. Fields, in order: clone size, V gene, D gene, J gene, CDR3 protein, CDR3 DNA. The D gene is left open where the match is weak. Clone size is shown for a subset of rows, as once, few, many or a class of expanded clone.

clone_size: -
v_call: TRBV28
d_call: TRBD1
j_call: TRBJ2-4
cdr3_aa: CASRPSDRADIQYF
cdr3_nt: TGTGCCAGCAGACCCTCAGACAGGGCGGACATCCAGTACTTC

clone_size: -
v_call: TRBV20-1
d_call: -
j_call: TRBJ2-6
cdr3_aa: CSAREVAGANVLTF
cdr3_nt: TGCAGTGCTAGAGAGGTTGCTGGGGCCAACGTCCTGACTTTC

clone_size: few
v_call: TRBV20-1
d_call: -
j_call: TRBJ1-1
cdr3_aa: CSARTAGRGDTEAFF
cdr3_nt: TGCAGTGCTAGAACGGCAGGGAGAGGGGACACTGAAGCTTTCTTT

clone_size: many
v_call: TRBV6-1
d_call: -
j_call: TRBJ2-6
cdr3_aa: CASSAWGRTGANVLTF
cdr3_nt: TGTGCCAGCAGTGCGTGGGGGCGCACCGGGGCCAACGTCCTGACTTTC

clone_size: few
v_call: TRBV27
d_call: -
j_call: TRBJ2-4
cdr3_aa: CASSPPSAHIQYF
cdr3_nt: TGTGCCAGCAGTCCACCTTCGGCTCACATTCAGTACTTC

clone_size: many
v_call: TRBV28
d_call: -
j_call: TRBJ2-7
cdr3_aa: CASSLGRLNEQYF
cdr3_nt: TGTGCCAGCAGTTTGGGGAGGTTGAACGAGCAGTACTTC

clone_size: -
v_call: TRBV27
d_call: -
j_call: TRBJ2-1
cdr3_aa: CASSLLGDNEQFF
cdr3_nt: TGTGCCAGCAGTCTCCTAGGGGACAATGAGCAGTTCTTC

clone_size: -
v_call: TRBV7-3
d_call: TRBD1
j_call: TRBJ1-1
cdr3_aa: CASSSDRGQTEAFF
cdr3_nt: TGTGCCAGCAGCTCTGACAGGGGGCAAACTGAAGCTTTCTTT

clone_size: -
v_call: TRBV5-5
d_call: -
j_call: TRBJ1-1
cdr3_aa: CASSPAGTPSFFF
cdr3_nt: TGTGCCAGCAGCCCAGCCGGGACCCCTAGCTTTTTCTTT

clone_size: few
v_call: TRBV7-8
d_call: -
j_call: TRBJ1-5
cdr3_aa: CASSGAGNQPQHF
cdr3_nt: TGTGCCAGCAGCGGGGCAGGAAATCAGCCCCAGCATTTT

clone_size: many
v_call: TRBV12-3/TRBV12-4
d_call: -
j_call: TRBJ2-7
cdr3_aa: CASSFSLHTYEQYF
cdr3_nt: TGTGCCAGCAGTTTCTCGCTACACACCTACGAGCAGTACTTC

clone_size: -
v_call: TRBV11-2
d_call: TRBD2
j_call: TRBJ2-3
cdr3_aa: CASSPGTRDTQYF
cdr3_nt: TGTGCCAGCAGCCCAGGGACTAGGGATACGCAGTATTTT

clone_size: many
v_call: TRBV6-5
d_call: -
j_call: TRBJ1-4
cdr3_aa: CASRGPRINEKLFF
cdr3_nt: TGTGCCAGCCGGGGCCCGCGAATTAATGAAAAACTGTTTTTT

clone_size: few
v_call: TRBV7-6
d_call: -
j_call: TRBJ2-5
cdr3_aa: CASRPSAGPETQYF
cdr3_nt: TGTGCCAGCAGACCCTCCGCGGGGCCAGAGACCCAGTACTTC

clone_size: -
v_call: TRBV10-3
d_call: TRBD2
j_call: TRBJ2-3
cdr3_aa: CAIEPWASGDTDTQYF
cdr3_nt: TGTGCCATCGAGCCCTGGGCTAGCGGGGACACAGATACGCAGTATTTT

clone_size: -
v_call: TRBV9
d_call: -
j_call: TRBJ2-6
cdr3_aa: CASSWSSGANVLTF
cdr3_nt: TGTGCCAGCAGCTGGAGCTCTGGGGCCAACGTCCTGACTTTC

clone_size: many
v_call: TRBV3-1
d_call: -
j_call: TRBJ2-1
cdr3_aa: CASSQGRGVEQFF
cdr3_nt: TGTGCCAGCAGCCAAGGTAGAGGAGTTGAGCAGTTCTTC

clone_size: -
v_call: TRBV30
d_call: TRBD1
j_call: TRBJ1-1
cdr3_aa: CALKLTGRTEAFF
cdr3_nt: TGTGCCCTAAAATTGACAGGGCGCACTGAAGCTTTCTTT

clone_size: once
v_call: TRBV4-3
d_call: -
j_call: TRBJ2-1
cdr3_aa: CASSQRNDPFNEQFF
cdr3_nt: TGCGCCAGCAGCCAGAGAAACGACCCGTTTAATGAGCAGTTCTTC

clone_size: few
v_call: TRBV30
d_call: -
j_call: TRBJ1-1
cdr3_aa: CAWIRFDRNTEAFF
cdr3_nt: TGTGCCTGGATTAGATTTGACAGGAACACTGAAGCTTTCTTT

clone_size: few
v_call: TRBV7-3
d_call: -
j_call: TRBJ1-6
cdr3_aa: CASSLMGSGVSPLHF
cdr3_nt: TGTGCCAGCAGCTTAATGGGGTCAGGGGTTTCACCCCTCCACTTT

clone_size: few
v_call: TRBV6-2/TRBV6-3
d_call: -
j_call: TRBJ2-7
cdr3_aa: CASSSPGVLPNSYEQYF
cdr3_nt: TGTGCCAGCAGTTCTCCGGGAGTCCTCCCCAACTCCTACGAGCAGTACTTC

clone_size: -
v_call: TRBV28
d_call: TRBD1
j_call: TRBJ2-1
cdr3_aa: CAIKGTAENEQFF
cdr3_nt: TGTGCCATAAAAGGGACAGCTGAAAATGAGCAGTTCTTC

clone_size: many
v_call: TRBV12-3/TRBV12-4
d_call: -
j_call: TRBJ2-1
cdr3_aa: CASSLGGNPQFF
cdr3_nt: TGTGCCAGCAGTCTGGGGGGAAACCCGCAGTTCTTC

clone_size: few
v_call: TRBV7-9
d_call: -
j_call: TRBJ1-1
cdr3_aa: CASSLTGMSEAFF
cdr3_nt: TGTGCCAGCAGCCTAACAGGGATGTCTGAAGCTTTCTTT

clone_size: -
v_call: TRBV27
d_call: -
j_call: TRBJ2-7
cdr3_aa: CASSLQAWGYEQYF
cdr3_nt: TGTGCCAGCAGTTTACAGGCATGGGGTTACGAGCAGTACTTC

clone_size: few
v_call: TRBV7-9
d_call: -
j_call: TRBJ2-1
cdr3_aa: CASSPVASYNEQFF
cdr3_nt: TGTGCCAGCAGCCCCGTCGCCAGTTACAATGAGCAGTTCTTC

clone_size: few
v_call: TRBV20-1
d_call: TRBD2
j_call: TRBJ2-4
cdr3_aa: CSVASGTQAKNIQYF
cdr3_nt: TGCAGTGTAGCTAGCGGGACCCAGGCCAAAAACATTCAGTACTTC

clone_size: -
v_call: TRBV4-1
d_call: TRBD2
j_call: TRBJ2-3
cdr3_aa: CASSQTPSGRPTDTQYF
cdr3_nt: TGCGCCAGCAGCCAAACGCCTAGCGGGAGGCCCACAGATACGCAGTATTTT

clone_size: few
v_call: TRBV28
d_call: -
j_call: TRBJ1-2
cdr3_aa: CATQTGNYGYTF
cdr3_nt: TGTGCCACCCAGACGGGAAACTATGGCTACACCTTC

clone_size: few
v_call: TRBV28
d_call: TRBD2
j_call: TRBJ2-3
cdr3_aa: CASSLPPVAASGREVLTDTQYF
cdr3_nt: TGTGCCAGCAGTTTACCTCCCGTTGCTGCTAGCGGGAGGGAGGTACTCACAGATACGCAGTATTTT

clone_size: -
v_call: TRBV15
d_call: TRBD1
j_call: TRBJ1-6
cdr3_aa: CATSRDVTGVNSPLHF
cdr3_nt: TGTGCCACCAGCAGAGACGTCACAGGGGTAAATTCACCCCTCCACTTT

clone_size: -
v_call: TRBV7-9
d_call: -
j_call: TRBJ1-1
cdr3_aa: CASSPSATEAFF
cdr3_nt: TGTGCCAGCAGCCCATCAGCGACTGAAGCTTTCTTT

clone_size: -
v_call: TRBV3-1
d_call: -
j_call: TRBJ2-7
cdr3_aa: CASSHGSGGVAYEQYF
cdr3_nt: TGTGCCAGCAGCCATGGTAGTGGCGGGGTGGCCTACGAGCAGTACTTC

clone_size: few
v_call: TRBV6-4
d_call: TRBD1
j_call: TRBJ2-5
cdr3_aa: CASIRQGLTQETQYF
cdr3_nt: TGTGCCAGCATTAGACAGGGGTTGACCCAAGAGACCCAGTACTTC

clone_size: many
v_call: TRBV2
d_call: -
j_call: TRBJ2-7
cdr3_aa: CASKAGVEQYF
cdr3_nt: TGTGCCAGCAAGGCAGGGGTCGAGCAGTACTTC

clone_size: few
v_call: TRBV7-2
d_call: -
j_call: TRBJ2-2
cdr3_aa: CASSLRTQANTGELFF
cdr3_nt: TGTGCCAGCAGCTTACGGACCCAAGCGAACACCGGGGAGCTGTTTTTT

clone_size: few
v_call: TRBV4-3
d_call: -
j_call: TRBJ1-3
cdr3_aa: CASSQAQGSGNTIYF
cdr3_nt: TGCGCCAGCAGCCAAGCTCAGGGGTCGGGAAACACCATATATTTT

clone_size: few
v_call: TRBV12-3/TRBV12-4
d_call: TRBD2
j_call: TRBJ2-1
cdr3_aa: CASSREVSYNEQFF
cdr3_nt: TGTGCCAGCAGCCGGGAGGTCTCCTACAATGAGCAGTTCTTC

clone_size: few
v_call: TRBV12-3/TRBV12-4
d_call: -
j_call: TRBJ2-3
cdr3_aa: CASSFGSSADTQYF
cdr3_nt: TGTGCCAGCAGTTTCGGGAGTAGCGCAGATACGCAGTATTTT

clone_size: few
v_call: TRBV10-3
d_call: TRBD2
j_call: TRBJ2-7
cdr3_aa: CATHPLEGGDEQYF
cdr3_nt: TGTGCCACCCACCCCTTGGAGGGAGGGGACGAGCAGTACTTC

clone_size: -
v_call: TRBV20-1
d_call: -
j_call: TRBJ2-1
cdr3_aa: CSASLWTPAPLYNEQFF
cdr3_nt: TGCAGTGCTTCCCTCTGGACTCCGGCTCCCCTCTACAATGAGCAGTTCTTC

clone_size: few
v_call: TRBV11-2
d_call: -
j_call: TRBJ2-7
cdr3_aa: CASSLADWGGYEQYF
cdr3_nt: TGTGCCAGCAGCTTAGCCGACTGGGGCGGATACGAGCAGTACTTC

clone_size: many
v_call: TRBV7-7
d_call: TRBD2
j_call: TRBJ2-5
cdr3_aa: CASSPGLAGVGQETQYF
cdr3_nt: TGTGCCAGCAGCCCGGGACTAGCGGGAGTGGGTCAAGAGACCCAGTACTTC

clone_size: -
v_call: TRBV10-3
d_call: -
j_call: TRBJ1-6
cdr3_aa: CATTPYGSPLHF
cdr3_nt: TGTGCCACCACACCATACGGTTCACCCCTCCACTTT

clone_size: -
v_call: TRBV5-1
d_call: -
j_call: TRBJ1-5
cdr3_aa: CASSLGAAPPYNQPQHF
cdr3_nt: TGCGCCAGCAGCTTGGGGGCGGCCCCGCCCTACAATCAGCCCCAGCATTTT

clone_size: -
v_call: TRBV7-9
d_call: TRBD1
j_call: TRBJ1-1
cdr3_aa: CASSLRGQGRRNTEAFF
cdr3_nt: TGTGCCAGCAGCTTGAGGGGACAGGGAAGAAGAAACACTGAAGCTTTCTTT

clone_size: -
v_call: TRBV7-2
d_call: -
j_call: TRBJ1-6
cdr3_aa: CASSLEPPQGPPLHF
cdr3_nt: TGTGCCAGCAGCTTAGAACCACCTCAGGGGCCACCCCTCCACTTT

clone_size: -
v_call: TRBV10-2
d_call: -
j_call: TRBJ1-1
cdr3_aa: CASSDRMNTEAFF
cdr3_nt: TGCGCCAGCAGTGACAGGATGAACACTGAAGCTTTCTTT

clone_size: -
v_call: TRBV11-3
d_call: TRBD1
j_call: TRBJ2-3
cdr3_aa: CASSLGQGRADTQYF
cdr3_nt: TGTGCCAGCAGCTTGGGACAGGGGAGGGCAGATACGCAGTATTTT

clone_size: -
v_call: TRBV28
d_call: TRBD1
j_call: TRBJ2-5
cdr3_aa: CASKPWDRAAQETQYF
cdr3_nt: TGTGCCAGCAAACCCTGGGACAGGGCCGCCCAAGAGACCCAGTACTTC

clone_size: -
v_call: TRBV10-3
d_call: -
j_call: TRBJ2-5
cdr3_aa: CAISLVGGRGETQYF
cdr3_nt: TGTGCCATCAGTCTAGTGGGAGGTAGGGGAGAGACCCAGTACTTC

clone_size: many
v_call: TRBV6-2/TRBV6-3
d_call: -
j_call: TRBJ2-7
cdr3_aa: CAIQPGLLSEQYF
cdr3_nt: TGTGCCATACAACCGGGACTTCTCTCTGAGCAGTACTTC

clone_size: few
v_call: TRBV11-2
d_call: -
j_call: TRBJ1-1
cdr3_aa: CASSRPTAEAFF
cdr3_nt: TGTGCCAGCAGCCGACCTACCGCTGAAGCTTTCTTT

clone_size: -
v_call: TRBV20-1
d_call: -
j_call: TRBJ2-1
cdr3_aa: CSASGVSSYNEQFF
cdr3_nt: TGCAGTGCTAGCGGAGTTAGCTCCTACAATGAGCAGTTCTTC

clone_size: -
v_call: TRBV2
d_call: -
j_call: TRBJ1-1
cdr3_aa: CASSLKQGNTEAFF
cdr3_nt: TGTGCCAGCAGTTTGAAGCAGGGGAACACTGAAGCTTTCTTT